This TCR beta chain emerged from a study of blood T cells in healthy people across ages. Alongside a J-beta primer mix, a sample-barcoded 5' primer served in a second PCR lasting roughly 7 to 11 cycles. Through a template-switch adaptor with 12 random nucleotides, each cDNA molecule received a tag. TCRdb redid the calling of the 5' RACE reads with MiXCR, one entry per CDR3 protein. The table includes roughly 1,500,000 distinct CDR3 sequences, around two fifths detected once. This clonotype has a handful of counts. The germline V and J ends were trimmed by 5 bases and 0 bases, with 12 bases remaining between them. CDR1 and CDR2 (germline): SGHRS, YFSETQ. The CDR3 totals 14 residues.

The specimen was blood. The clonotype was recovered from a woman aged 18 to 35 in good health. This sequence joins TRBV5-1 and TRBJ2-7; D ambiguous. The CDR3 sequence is CASSSDPNSYEQYF. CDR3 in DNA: TGCGCCAGCAGTTCAGACCCGAACTCCTACGAGCAGTACTTC.